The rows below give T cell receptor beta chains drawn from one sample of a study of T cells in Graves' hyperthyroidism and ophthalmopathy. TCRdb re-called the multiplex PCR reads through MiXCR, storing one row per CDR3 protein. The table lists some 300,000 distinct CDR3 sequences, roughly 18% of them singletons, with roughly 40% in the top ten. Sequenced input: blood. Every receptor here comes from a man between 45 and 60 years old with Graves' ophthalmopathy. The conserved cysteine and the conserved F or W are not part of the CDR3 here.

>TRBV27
ASNILGVWAKNIQY
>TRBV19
ASLATHSDHYEQY
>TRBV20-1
SALAGVADTQY
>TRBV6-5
ASSYSGGIDTQY
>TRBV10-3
AISEGGSGISEQY
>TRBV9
ASSSSPGVNEQF
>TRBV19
ASSLGLAYGYT
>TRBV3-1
ASSSAWERTGELF
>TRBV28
ASSGPPGLREKLF
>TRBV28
ASSLPKGQGRIDQPQH
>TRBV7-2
ASSLDPLRGLEQY
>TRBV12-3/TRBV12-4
ASSRDRDYGYT
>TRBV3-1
ASSQLTLGGEQF
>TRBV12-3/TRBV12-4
ASSRGRGPSTDTQY
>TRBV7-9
ASSLAADTQY
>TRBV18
ATTGTANTGELF
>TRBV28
ASRTARQGSYGYT
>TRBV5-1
ASSWGQAETQY
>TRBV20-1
SARAPSITYEQY
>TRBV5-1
ASSLEKRERNTQY
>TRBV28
ASRRASEPFSYNEQF
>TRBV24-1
ATSDRTSGRDRETQY
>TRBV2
ASSGAQETQY
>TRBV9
ASSEDDTGGSYEQY
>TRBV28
ASSFNGGEGRGEQF
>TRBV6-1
ASSEARSGNRYGYT
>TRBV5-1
ASSLAGTDYGYT
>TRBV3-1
ASSQEASSYNEQF
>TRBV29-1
SALGAYQETQY
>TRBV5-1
ASSPEGTGGNQPQH
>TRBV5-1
ASNLDRDNEQY
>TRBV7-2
ASSRAGLASYEQY